The rows below give T cell receptor beta chains drawn from one sample of a study of T cell responses to AZD1222 COVID-19 vaccine. Method: immunoSEQ multiplex PCR; TCRdb's copy keeps in-frame clones and lacks some. The sample holds approximately 89,000 clones, roughly 84% seen once. Sequenced material: peripheral blood, taken 28 days after the second AZD1222 dose. Receptor source: an adult who received the AZD1222 COVID-19 vaccine. Both conserved end residues are part of each CDR3. Fields, in order: clone size, J gene, V gene, D gene, CDR3 protein, CDR3 DNA. A D gene is named only where the DNA matches it firmly. Not all rows give a size; the values are once, few, many and, for expanded clones, a class.

>NA|TRBJ2-7|TRBV3-1/TRBV3-2|TRBD2
CASSQGLAVEHYEQYF
TGTGCCAGCAGCCAAGGGCTAGCGGTAGAACACTACGAGCAGTACTTC
>few|TRBJ1-1|TRBV5-1|NA
CASSLDQVITEAFF
TGCGCCAGCAGCTTGGATCAGGTTATCACTGAAGCTTTCTTT
>NA|TRBJ2-3|TRBV5-4|NA
CASSRGTQSTDTQYF
TGTGCCAGCAGCCGCGGGACTCAGTCCACAGATACGCAGTATTTT
>NA|TRBJ2-7|TRBV4-1|NA
CASSQAPGLLYEQYF
TGCGCCAGCAGCCAAGCGCCGGGACTCCTATACGAGCAGTACTTC
>medium-sized|TRBJ1-5|TRBV7-9|NA
CASSLERRQGLGQPQHF
TGTGCCAGCAGCTTAGAGCGGCGGCAGGGGCTCGGGCAGCCCCAGCATTTT
>NA|TRBJ2-2|TRBV24-1|NA
CASRGGDYTGELFF
TGTGCCTCCCGGGGCGGTGACTACACCGGGGAGCTGTTTTTT
>NA|TRBJ1-2|TRBV28|NA
CATRYKGYTF
TGTGCAACCCGATACAAAGGCTACACCTTC
>NA|TRBJ2-5|TRBV11-3|TRBD2
CASSLAPPGTSGRRETQYF
TGTGCCAGCAGCTTAGCGCCCCCCGGGACTAGCGGGAGACGGGAGACCCAGTACTTC
>few|TRBJ2-7|TRBV2|NA
CASDRLTYEQYF
TGTGCCAGTGACAGGCTTACCTACGAGCAGTACTTC
>few|TRBJ2-7|TRBV7-9|NA
CASSLRLLQGEQYF
TGTGCCAGCAGCCTCCGATTGCTGCAGGGCGAGCAGTACTTC
>once|TRBJ2-3|TRBV7-2|NA
CASTQVLEGTQYF
TGTGCCAGCACCCAAGTCCTAGAAGGTACGCAGTATTTT
>NA|TRBJ2-1|TRBV7-8|TRBD2
CASSLVGLAGTNEQFF
TGTGCCAGCAGCTTAGTGGGACTAGCGGGAACCAATGAGCAGTTCTTC
>NA|TRBJ2-1|TRBV7-2|NA
CASSFTTYNEQFF
TGTGCCAGCAGCTTTACGACCTACAATGAGCAGTTCTTC
>once|TRBJ1-1|TRBV2|TRBD1
CASTLQGQGATEAFF
TGTGCCAGCACCCTCCAGGGACAGGGGGCTACTGAAGCTTTCTTT
>NA|TRBJ1-5|TRBV30|NA
CAWSAGANQPQHF
TGTGCCTGGAGTGCGGGGGCAAATCAGCCCCAGCATTTT
>NA|TRBJ1-1|TRBV28|NA
CASSLWGAKAFF
TGTGCCAGCAGTTTATGGGGGGCGAAAGCTTTCTTT
>NA|TRBJ2-3|TRBV5-3|NA
CARAVDTQYF
TGTGCCAGAGCTGTGGATACGCAGTATTTT
>few|TRBJ2-1|TRBV18|TRBD1
CASSPATGQGAGGQFF
TGTGCCAGCTCACCAGCAACTGGACAGGGGGCGGGGGGGCAGTTCTTC
>NA|TRBJ1-4|TRBV2|NA
CASRVGLTIEKLFF
TGTGCCAGCAGAGTCGGCCTTACTATTGAAAAACTGTTTTTT
>NA|TRBJ2-5|TRBV5-4|TRBD1
CASSLQGAGETQYF
TGTGCCAGCAGCCTTCAGGGGGCAGGGGAGACCCAGTACTTC
>NA|TRBJ2-7|TRBV6-1|NA
CASSEGYEQYF
TGTGCCAGCAGTGAGGGCTACGAGCAGTACTTC
>NA|TRBJ1-4|TRBV28|NA
CATMTAPNEKLFF
TGTGCCACAATGACAGCCCCTAATGAAAAACTGTTTTTT
>few|TRBJ1-6|TRBV28|NA
CASTRLDLRTYNSPLHF
TGTGCCAGCACCCGCTTGGATCTAAGGACCTATAATTCACCCCTCCACTTT
>NA|TRBJ1-2|TRBV5-1|TRBD1
CASSLEGQGSNGYTF
TGCGCCAGCAGCTTGGAGGGACAGGGGTCTAATGGCTACACCTTC
>few|TRBJ2-3|TRBV28|TRBD1
CASSPRTGGTDTQYF
TGTGCCAGCAGTCCCCGGACAGGGGGCACAGATACGCAGTATTTT
>NA|TRBJ1-1|TRBV4-2|NA
CASSQDLTGSATEAFF
TGTGCCAGCAGCCAAGATCTCACGGGATCGGCCACTGAAGCTTTCTTT
>NA|TRBJ1-3|TRBV4-1|NA
CASSQQTGNTIYF
TGCGCCAGCAGCCAACAGACTGGAAACACCATATATTTT